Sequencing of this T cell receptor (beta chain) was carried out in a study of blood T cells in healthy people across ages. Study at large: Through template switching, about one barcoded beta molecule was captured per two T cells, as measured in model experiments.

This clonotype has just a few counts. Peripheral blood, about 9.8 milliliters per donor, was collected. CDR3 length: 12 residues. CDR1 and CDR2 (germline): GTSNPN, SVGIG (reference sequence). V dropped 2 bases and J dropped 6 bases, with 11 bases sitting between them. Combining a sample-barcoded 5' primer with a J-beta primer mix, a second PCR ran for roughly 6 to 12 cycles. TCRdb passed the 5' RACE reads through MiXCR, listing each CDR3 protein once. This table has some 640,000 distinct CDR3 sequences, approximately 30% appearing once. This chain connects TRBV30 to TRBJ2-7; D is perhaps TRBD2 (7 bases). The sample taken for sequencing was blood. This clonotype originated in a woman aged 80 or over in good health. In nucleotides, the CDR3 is TGTGCCTGGAGTCGGGGGGCGGGCGAGCAGTACTTC. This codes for CAWSRGAGEQYF.